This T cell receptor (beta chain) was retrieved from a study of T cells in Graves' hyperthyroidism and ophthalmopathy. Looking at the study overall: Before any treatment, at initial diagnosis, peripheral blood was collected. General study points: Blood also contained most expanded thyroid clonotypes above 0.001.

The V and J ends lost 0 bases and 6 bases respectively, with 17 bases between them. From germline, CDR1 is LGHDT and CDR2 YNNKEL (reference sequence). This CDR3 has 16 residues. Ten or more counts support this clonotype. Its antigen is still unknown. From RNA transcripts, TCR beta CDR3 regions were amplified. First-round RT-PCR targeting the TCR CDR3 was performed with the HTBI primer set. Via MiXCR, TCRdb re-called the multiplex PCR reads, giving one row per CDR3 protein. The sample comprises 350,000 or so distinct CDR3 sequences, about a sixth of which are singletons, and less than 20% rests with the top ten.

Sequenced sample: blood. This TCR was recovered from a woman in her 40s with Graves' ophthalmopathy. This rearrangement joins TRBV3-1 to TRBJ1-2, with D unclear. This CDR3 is CASSQDSVVLLNGYTF. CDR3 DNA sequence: TGTGCCAGCAGCCAAGATTCTGTCGTCCTCCTCAATGGCTACACCTTC.